This T cell receptor beta chain stems from a study of blood T cell repertoires in COVID-19 (dated by TCRdb to the early 2020s). At the level of the whole study: Samples covering the acute and convalescent phases of COVID-19 were provided by collaborators in the United States, Italy and Spain. The material from the prospective study consisted of cDNA or gDNA derived from T cells, B-cell-depleted T cells, or PBMCs. The dataset comprised deeply sampled blood TCRbeta repertoires from subjects exposed to, actively infected with, or recovered from COVID-19. The repertoires were released in a freely available public database intended as a resource for research on the immune response to SARS-CoV-2. Samples were obtained from the ongoing ImmuneRACE study (first 160 participants) and from 1,254 subjects provided by 6 global collaborators. Nearly every sample came with metadata listing a de-identified subject ID, COVID-19 status, age in years and sex. Where available, HLA class I and class II types were obtained from metadata supplied by the sample provider rather than from assay-based typing. General findings and caveats noted by the study authors: The quantity of clinical and demographic metadata differed by source and by participant and was supplied without curation.

Collaborating institutions collected whole blood in K2EDTA tubes following their own protocols. For TCRbeta analysis, collaborator samples were shipped as frozen whole blood, as isolated PBMCs, or as DNA extracted from either sample type. There are 14 amino acids in the CDR3, from cysteine to phenylalanine inclusive. The retained sequence is limited to the CDR3, 42 bases, with the frame set at the first base. Of note for this clone: This receptor's antigen is unknown. Base qualities are not provided; no much larger clone lies one nucleotide away.

The immunoSEQ Assay, a bias-controlled multiplex PCR, was used to amplify TCRbeta CDR3 regions from genomic DNA. As for the authors' bioinformatics: The number of nucleated cells in each sample was estimated from the amplification of reference gene primers within the assay. Sequence reads were collapsed and filtered to measure the absolute abundance of every unique TCRbeta CDR3 rearrangement. Productive Simpson clonality was computed per sample as the square root of Simpson's diversity index over productive rearrangements. TCRdb limited this immuneACCESS table to in-frame rearrangements with V and J called. A share of clones is missing; checked studies link under half to unresolved V genes, and the rest is unexplained. V, J and clone size are those of that table, while D and trimming were read from the DNA. The sample data list fewer than 250,000 clones, and roughly 83% of these were observed just once. Clones ranked in the top ten supply around 2.6% of the sample.

The sequence derives from a woman aged 65 to 85 with active or convalescent COVID-19. The receptor chain draws on TRBV21-1 and TRBJ1-6. TRBV21-1 is deemed a pseudogene. Material for sequencing was peripheral blood. The DNA reads TGTGCCAGCAGCAAAACCGACTTTAATTCACCCCTCCACTTT. Translated, this is CASSKTDFNSPLHF.